This T cell receptor beta chain was observed in a study of T cells in Graves' hyperthyroidism and ophthalmopathy. About the research overall: The blood sample was taken at first diagnosis, before treatment began.

The CDR3 regions of TCR beta were amplified from RNA transcripts. HTBI primers drove first-round RT-PCR of the TCR CDR3. TCRdb reprocessed the multiplex PCR reads via MiXCR and lists one record per CDR3 protein. Here the sample spans hundreds of thousands of distinct CDR3 sequences, roughly 14% being singletons. J gave up 3 bases and V 5 bases, and 4 bases lay outside the gene matches. The CDR3 is 13 amino acids. Study results and caveats: Blood also showed most of the thyroid clonotypes that were expanded above 0.001. Ophthalmopathy could be told apart from stable hyperthyroidism with a 13 V-J model.

Under 3 months was the duration of disease in ophthalmopathy patients, who also had a Clinical Activity Score of at least 3 and a NOSPECS grade of at least 4. This clonotype has at least ten counts. The antigen is undetermined. The genes are TRBV12-3 or TRBV12-4 and TRBJ2-7; 7 nucleotides match TRBD1. The receptor was isolated from a man between 18 and 35 years old with Graves' ophthalmopathy. Sequenced input: blood. The CDR3 DNA sequence: TGTGCCAGCAGTGGAGACAGGGTCTACGAGCAGTACTTC. Residues: CASSGDRVYEQYF.